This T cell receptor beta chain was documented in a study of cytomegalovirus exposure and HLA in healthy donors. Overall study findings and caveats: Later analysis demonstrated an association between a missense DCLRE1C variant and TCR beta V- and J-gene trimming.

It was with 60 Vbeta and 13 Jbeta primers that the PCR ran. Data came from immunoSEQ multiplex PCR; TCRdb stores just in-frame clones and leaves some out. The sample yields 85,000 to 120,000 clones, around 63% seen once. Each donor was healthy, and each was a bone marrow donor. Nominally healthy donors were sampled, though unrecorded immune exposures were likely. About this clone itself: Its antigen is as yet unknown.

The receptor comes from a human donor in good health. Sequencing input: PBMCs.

The CDR3 DNA is TGTGCCAGCAGCCCTAAGGATAGCGTCAATGAGCAGTTCTTC. Its translation: CASSPKDSVNEQFF. The V gene is TRBV7-9, the J gene TRBJ2-1; TRBD2 might be the D (5 bases). The CDR3 extends over 14 amino acids. Germline lookup yields CDR1 SEHNR and CDR2 FQNEAQ (reference sequence). Deletions cut 5 bases from V and 6 bases from J, with 14 bases between.